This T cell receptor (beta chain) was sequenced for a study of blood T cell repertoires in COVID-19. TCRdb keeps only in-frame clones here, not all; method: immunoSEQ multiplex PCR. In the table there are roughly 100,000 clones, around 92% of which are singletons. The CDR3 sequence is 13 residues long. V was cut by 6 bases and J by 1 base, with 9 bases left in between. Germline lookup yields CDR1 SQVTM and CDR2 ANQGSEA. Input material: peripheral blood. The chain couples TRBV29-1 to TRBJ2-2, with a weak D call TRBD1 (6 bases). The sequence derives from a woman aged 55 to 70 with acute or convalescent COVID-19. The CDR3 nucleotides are TGCAGCGTATCGACAGGGAACACCGGGGAGCTGTTTTTT. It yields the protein CSVSTGNTGELFF.